The T cell receptor (beta chain) under discussion was sequenced for a study of CD8 T cells in ankylosing spondylitis. Study-level points and caveats: As for the disease-linked clones, they showed a CD8+ phenotype and occurred at relatively low frequencies in peripheral blood. Significant enrichment of disease-linked clones was reportedly seen in matched ankylosing spondylitis synovial fluid.

TCRdb called the 5' RACE reads again in MiXCR, with one record for every CDR3 protein. The table records some 16,000 distinct CDR3 sequences, roughly 8.2% of them present only once. Points on this clonotype: The antigen remains unidentified.

The source of this sequence is a male donor with ankylosing spondylitis or in good health (not recorded which). The sequenced material came from blood.

CDR3 loop: CASSIRQSLYNEQFF. The CDR3, as DNA: TGTGCCAGCAGCATAAGACAGTCACTCTACAATGAGCAGTTCTTC. The V call is TRBV7-9, the J call TRBJ2-1, with a tentative D call TRBD1 (5 bases). Trimming removed 5 bases from V and 3 bases from J, with 14 bases in between. The CDR3 consists of 15 residues. Germline V lookup: CDR1 SEHNR, CDR2 FQNEAQ (reference sequence).